Listed below are T cell receptor beta chains from one sample, sequenced in a study of blood T cell repertoires in COVID-19. The method was immunoSEQ multiplex PCR; TCRdb's version includes in-frame clones alone and lacks a portion of them. The sample includes roughly 400,000 clones, roughly 84% seen only once; the top ten take 1.4%. The specimen sequenced was PBMCs or T cells enriched from blood (not recorded which). All receptors derive from a woman in her late teens or twenties who had been exposed to COVID-19. Each CDR3 is given with its conserved first and last residue. The D gene is left open where the match is weak. Expanded clones are given a class, and other clones once, few, many or no size at all.

v_gene	abundance	d_gene	j_gene	CDR3aa	CDR3nt
TRBV5-6	-	TRBD1	TRBJ2-7	CASSFWDREGQYF	TGTGCCAGCAGCTTCTGGGACAGGGAGGGGCAGTACTTC
TRBV28	-	-	TRBJ1-1	CASIPVRNTEAFF	TGTGCCAGCATTCCTGTCAGGAACACTGAAGCTTTCTTT
TRBV21-1	-	-	TRBJ1-4	CASSNPGFGYEKLFF	TGTGCCAGCAGCAACCCGGGGTTTGGGTACGAAAAACTGTTTTTT
TRBV19	-	-	TRBJ2-7	CASSNREGNEQYF	TGTGCCAGTAGTAACAGGGAGGGAAACGAGCAGTACTTC
TRBV10-2	-	TRBD1	TRBJ1-5	CASSESGTGGSNQPQHF	TGCGCCAGCAGTGAGTCTGGGACAGGGGGTAGCAATCAGCCCCAGCATTTT
TRBV28	-	-	TRBJ2-7	CASSPGDYEQYF	TGTGCCAGCAGCCCGGGGGACTACGAGCAGTACTTC
TRBV3-1/TRBV3-2	-	-	TRBJ1-2	CASSQAGPFYGYTF	TGTGCCAGCAGCCAAGCAGGTCCCTTCTATGGCTACACCTTC
TRBV6-5	-	-	TRBJ2-3	CASRISRELSDTQYF	TGTGCCAGCAGGATCTCAAGGGAGTTGAGTGATACGCAGTATTTT
TRBV6-5	-	-	TRBJ2-3	CASSYAGSLGDTQYF	TGTGCCAGCAGTTACGCGGGGTCTCTCGGGGATACGCAGTATTTT
TRBV12-3/TRBV12-4	many	-	TRBJ2-2	CASKHGYTGELFF	TGTGCCAGCAAGCACGGGTACACCGGGGAGCTGTTTTTT
TRBV9	-	TRBD1	TRBJ1-5	CASSVGDSTYQPQHF	TGTGCCAGCAGCGTAGGGGACAGTACGTATCAGCCCCAGCATTTT